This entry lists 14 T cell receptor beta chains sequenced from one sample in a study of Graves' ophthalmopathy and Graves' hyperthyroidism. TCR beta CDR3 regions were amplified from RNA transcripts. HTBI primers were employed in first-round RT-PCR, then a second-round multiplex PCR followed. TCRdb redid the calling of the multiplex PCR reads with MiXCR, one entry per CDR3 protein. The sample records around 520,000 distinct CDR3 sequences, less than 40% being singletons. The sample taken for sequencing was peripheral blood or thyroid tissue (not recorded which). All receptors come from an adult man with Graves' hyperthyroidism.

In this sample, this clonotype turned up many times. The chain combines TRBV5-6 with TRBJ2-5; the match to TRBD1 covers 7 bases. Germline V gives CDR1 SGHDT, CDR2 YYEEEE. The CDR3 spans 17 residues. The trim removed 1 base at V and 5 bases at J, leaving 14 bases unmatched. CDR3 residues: CASSLRVGTAAGETQYF. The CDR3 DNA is TGTGCCAGCAGCTTGCGTGTGGGGACAGCGGCCGGGGAGACCCAGTACTTC.

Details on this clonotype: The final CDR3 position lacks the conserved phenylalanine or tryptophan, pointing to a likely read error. The CDR3 bases are TGTGCCAGCAGGCAGCCGCAAAAGACCCAGTACCTC. Protein product: CASRQPQKTQYL. The V gene is TRBV28, the J gene TRBJ2-5; D remains unclear. The CDR3 spans 12 residues. V lost 6 bases, J lost 6 bases, and 11 bases lay in between. Germline V lookup: CDR1 MDHEN, CDR2 SYDVKM.

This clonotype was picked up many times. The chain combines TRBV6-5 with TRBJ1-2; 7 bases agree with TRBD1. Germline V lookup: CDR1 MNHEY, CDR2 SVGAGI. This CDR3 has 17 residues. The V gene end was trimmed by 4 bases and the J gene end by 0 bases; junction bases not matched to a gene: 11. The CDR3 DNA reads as TGTGCCAGCAGTTCTCGACAGGGACGAACTACTAACTATGGCTACACCTTC. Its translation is CASSSRQGRTTNYGYTF.

The CDR3 protein is CASSPATATGELFF. Here the CDR3 DNA reads TGTGCCAGCAGTCCGGCGACAGCAACCGGGGAGCTGTTTTTT. This rearrangement joins TRBV12-3 or TRBV12-4 to TRBJ2-2, with TRBD1 as a possible D gene (5 bases). Trimming left V 5 bases short and J 5 bases short, with 12 bases between. The CDR3 is made up of 14 amino acids.

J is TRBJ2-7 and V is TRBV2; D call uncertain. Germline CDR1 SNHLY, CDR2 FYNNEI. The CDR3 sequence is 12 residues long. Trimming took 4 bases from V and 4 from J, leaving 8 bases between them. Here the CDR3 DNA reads TGTGCCAGCAGTGCAGGCTTATACGAGCAGTACTTC. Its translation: CASSAGLYEQYF.

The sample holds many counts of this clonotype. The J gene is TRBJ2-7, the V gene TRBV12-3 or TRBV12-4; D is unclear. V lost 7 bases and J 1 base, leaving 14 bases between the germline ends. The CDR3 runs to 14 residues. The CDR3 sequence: CASTVDPTSYEQYF. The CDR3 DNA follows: TGTGCCAGCACTGTGGACCCCACATCCTACGAGCAGTACTTC.

This CDR3 is CASSFSSGRGTDTQYF. The CDR3 DNA follows: TGTGCCAGCAGCTTCAGTAGCGGGAGAGGAACAGATACGCAGTATTTT. This chain connects TRBV9 to TRBJ2-3; 9 bases fit TRBD2. Germline V gene sequence: CDR1 SGDLS, CDR2 YYNGEE. The J segment lost 3 bases and the V segment lost 4 bases, leaving 9 bases of the junction unmatched. The CDR3 is 16 residues long.

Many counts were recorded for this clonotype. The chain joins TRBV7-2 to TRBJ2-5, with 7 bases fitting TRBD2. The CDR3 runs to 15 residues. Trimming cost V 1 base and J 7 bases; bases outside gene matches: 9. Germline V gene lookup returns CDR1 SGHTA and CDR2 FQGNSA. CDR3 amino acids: CASSLEPSGLGTQYF. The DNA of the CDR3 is TGTGCCAGCAGCTTAGAGCCTAGCGGTTTAGGGACCCAGTACTTC.

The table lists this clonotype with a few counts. CDR3 sequence: CATSDRTSYSTDTQYF. The CDR3 bases are TGTGCCACCAGTGACCGGACTAGCTATTCGACAGATACGCAGTATTTT. The rearrangement uses TRBV24-1 and TRBJ2-3; the match to TRBD2 covers 8 bases. CDR3 size: 16 residues. CDR1 and CDR2 from the germline V gene are KGHDR and SFDVKD. J was trimmed by 3 bases and V by 4 bases; bases with no gene match: 8.

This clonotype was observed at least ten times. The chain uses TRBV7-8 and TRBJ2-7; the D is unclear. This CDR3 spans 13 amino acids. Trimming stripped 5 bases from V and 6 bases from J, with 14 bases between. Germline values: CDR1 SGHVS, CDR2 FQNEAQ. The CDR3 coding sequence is TGTGCCAGCAGCGGGCTAAGGCTCGGCGAGCAGTACTTC. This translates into CASSGLRLGEQYF.

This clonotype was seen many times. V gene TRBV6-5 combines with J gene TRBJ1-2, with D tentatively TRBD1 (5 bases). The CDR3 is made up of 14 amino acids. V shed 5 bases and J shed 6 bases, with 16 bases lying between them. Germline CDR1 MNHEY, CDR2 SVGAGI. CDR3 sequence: CASSEYQGFDGYTF. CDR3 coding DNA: TGTGCCAGCAGTGAATATCAGGGATTCGATGGCTACACCTTC.

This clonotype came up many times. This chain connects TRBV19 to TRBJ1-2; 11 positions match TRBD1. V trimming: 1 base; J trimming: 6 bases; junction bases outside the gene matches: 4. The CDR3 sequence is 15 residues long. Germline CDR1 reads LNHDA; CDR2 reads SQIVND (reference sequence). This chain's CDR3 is CASSIAMDRGHGYTF. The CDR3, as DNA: TGTGCCAGTAGTATAGCCATGGACAGGGGGCATGGCTACACCTTC.

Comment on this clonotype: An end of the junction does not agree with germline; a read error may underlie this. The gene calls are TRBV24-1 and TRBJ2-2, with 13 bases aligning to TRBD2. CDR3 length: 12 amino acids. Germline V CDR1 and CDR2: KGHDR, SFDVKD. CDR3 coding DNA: TGTGCCACCAGTGGGACTAGCGGGGGGCTGTTTTTT. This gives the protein CATSGTSGGLFF.

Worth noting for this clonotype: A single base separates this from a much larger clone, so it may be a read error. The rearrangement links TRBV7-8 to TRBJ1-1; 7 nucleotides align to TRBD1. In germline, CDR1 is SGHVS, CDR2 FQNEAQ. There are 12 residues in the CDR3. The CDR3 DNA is TGTGTCAGCAGCTTCGGACAGGAGGAAGCTTTCTTT. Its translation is CVSSFGQEEAFF.